This T cell receptor (beta chain) is drawn from a study of cytomegalovirus exposure and HLA in healthy donors. The PCR made use of 60 Vbeta and 13 Jbeta primers. Clones were read by immunoSEQ multiplex PCR, and TCRdb kept only the in-frame ones, dropping some. Of 130,000 to 150,000 clones in the sample, more than 75% were seen once. As concerns this clone: Its cognate antigen is unknown.

Trimming cost V 4 bases and J 4 bases; bases outside gene matches: 7. Germline CDR1 MRHNA, CDR2 SNTAGT. The CDR3 runs 16 residues. In nominal health when sampled, donors likely had unrecorded immune exposures nonetheless. Regarding the study as a whole: A later analysis linked 16,951 TCR beta sequences to HLA alleles at 0.05 false discovery rate. Earlier findings revealed that most TCR beta V segments proved productive either about 87% or about 30% of the time.

The sample was PBMCs. This receptor was obtained from a woman between 18 and 29 years old in good health and CMV-seropositive. V is TRBV6-4 and J is TRBJ2-1; TRBD2 matches at 10 bases. CDR3 DNA: TGTGCCAGCAGTGTTTCCAGCGGGGGGGTGTACAATGAGCAGTTCTTC. Translating gives CASSVSSGGVYNEQFF.